Each of the 10 T cell receptor beta chains below was sequenced from the same sample in a study of shared clonotypes between healthy human individuals. Naive CD8 cells lacked CD45RO and underwent positive selection for CCR7, leaving out terminally differentiated effector memory CD45RA+ cells. Here immunoSEQ multiplex PCR was the method, and the copy in TCRdb shows in-frame clones only, minus some. There are about 580,000 clones in the sample; roughly 98% occur only once, and 0.3% lies in the top ten. Sequenced material: naive CD8+ T cells sorted from blood. All receptors come from a man in his thirties or forties in good health.

V and J are TRBV27 and TRBJ2-5; maybe TRBD1 (5 bases). V shed 2 bases and J shed 3 bases, with 10 bases lying between them. CDR3 length: 14 residues. Germline loops: CDR1 MNHEY, CDR2 SMNVEV (reference sequence). The chain's CDR3 is CASSLRAREETQYF. CDR3 sequence (DNA): TGTGCCAGCAGTTTAAGGGCCAGGGAAGAGACCCAGTACTTC.

The DNA of the CDR3 is TGCGCCAGCAGCCAAGAGACAAGCGGGGGTTACTCCTACGAGCAGTACTTC. Protein sequence: CASSQETSGGYSYEQYF. The rearrangement links TRBV4-3 to TRBJ2-7; 8 bases are shared with TRBD2. The CDR3 consists of 17 residues. The germline V gene has CDR1 LGHNA and CDR2 YSLEER. V lost 0 bases to trimming and J lost 0 bases; unmatched junction nucleotides: 7.

V and J are TRBV7-7 and TRBJ2-3, with D unclear. Trimming removed 1 base from V and 1 base from J, with 6 bases in between. CDR1 and CDR2 from the germline V gene are SSHAT and FNYEAQ (reference sequence). The CDR3 extends over 14 amino acids. The CDR3 spells CASSLVAGTDTQYF. CDR3 in DNA: TGTGCCAGCAGCTTAGTCGCGGGCACAGATACGCAGTATTTT.

The rearrangement joins TRBV14 to TRBJ2-7, with 10 bases identical to TRBD2. This CDR3 spans 14 amino acids. With 5 bases clipped from V and 6 bases from J, the junction kept 7 bases outside the gene matches. Germline CDR1 and CDR2: SGHDN and FVKESK. The CDR3, as DNA: TGTGCCAGCAGCGGGGCTAGCGGGAGTTCCGAGCAGTACTTC. This codes for CASSGASGSSEQYF.

The CDR3 is CASNPYPRTGGSEAFF. The DNA of the CDR3 is TGTGCCAGCAACCCCTATCCTCGGACAGGAGGGTCTGAAGCTTTCTTT. V usage is TRBV7-9 and J usage is TRBJ1-1, with 7 bases that match TRBD1. CDR1 is SEHNR, CDR2 FQNEAQ, per germline (reference sequence). This CDR3 is built from 16 residues. V shed 7 bases and J 6 bases; nucleotides not matched to a gene: 17.

The CDR3 DNA reads as TGTGCCAGCAGTTTATCAGGGGGAGGATACTACAATGAGCAGTTCTTC. Translating gives CASSLSGGGYYNEQFF. The genes are TRBV27 and TRBJ2-1, with D perhaps matching TRBD1 or TRBD2 (6 bases each). V was trimmed by 0 bases and J by 3 bases, leaving 12 bases between them. The CDR3 spans 16 residues. From germline, CDR1 is MNHEY and CDR2 SMNVEV (reference sequence).

The rearrangement joins TRBV7-9 to TRBJ2-7; 7 positions match TRBD1. The CDR3 is 15 residues long. V shed 1 base, J shed 3 bases, and the junction held 6 bases outside the gene matches. CDR1 is SEHNR, CDR2 FQNEAQ, per germline (reference sequence). The CDR3 DNA is TGTGCCAGCAGCTTAGGGGAAGGACAGGACTACGAGCAGTACTTC. The encoded protein is CASSLGEGQDYEQYF. Variable domain in full (rest from reference TRBV7-9 and TRBJ2-7): DTGVSQNPRHKITKRGQNVTFRCDPISEHNRLYWYRQTLGQGPEFLTYFQNEAQLEKSRLLSDRFSAERPKGSFSTLEIQRTEQGDSAMYLCASSLGEGQDYEQYFGPGTRLTVT.

V and J are TRBV2 and TRBJ2-2, with a weak D call TRBD2 (5 bases). The CDR3 spans 14 residues. V lost 4 bases, J lost 6 bases, and 12 bases lay in between. CDR1 SNHLY and CDR2 FYNNEI come from the germline V gene. The CDR3 loop is CASSAVGSAGELFF. CDR3 DNA: TGTGCCAGCAGTGCGGTTGGGAGCGCCGGGGAGCTGTTTTTT. Full variable domain (outside the CDR3, taken from reference TRBV2 and TRBJ2-2): EPEVTQTPSHQVTQMGQEVILRCVPISNHLYFYWYRQILGQKVEFLVSFYNNEISEKSEIFDDQFSVERPDGSNFTLKIRSTKLEDSAMYFCASSAVGSAGELFFGEGSRLTVL.

The chain combines TRBV5-4 with TRBJ2-4, with D maybe TRBD2 (5 bases). The V end lost 3 bases, the J end lost 2 bases, and 9 bases lay between the germline ends. This CDR3 comprises 14 residues. In germline, CDR1 is SGHNT, CDR2 YYREEE (reference sequence). CDR3 nucleotide sequence: TGTGCCAGCAGCTGGGAGTTCTCCAAAAACATTCAGTACTTC. Translating it yields CASSWEFSKNIQYF.

The V call is TRBV4-1, the J call TRBJ1-4; the D is unclear. Germline V CDR1 and CDR2: MGHRA, YSYEKL. There are 15 residues in the CDR3. The V end lost 3 bases, the J end lost 8 bases, and 16 bases lay between the germline ends. For the CDR3, the DNA is TGCGCCAGCAGCCAGGTCGGAGGACCGACGGAAAAACTGTTTTTT. Translating it yields CASSQVGGPTEKLFF.